This entry concerns a single T cell receptor (beta chain). Trimming took 4 bases from V and 0 from J, leaving 13 bases between them. This CDR3 has 15 amino acids. The germline V gene encodes CDR1 LGHDT and CDR2 YNNKEL (reference sequence). This sample was included in a study of identical twins. Each CDR3 protein is one row after TCRdb ran MiXCR on the 5' RACE reads. The data hold 500,000 to 650,000 distinct CDR3 sequences, with roughly 7.2% observed a single time. These data also formed part of another study, on yellow fever vaccine responses in identical twins.

The sequence was obtained from a woman aged 18-29 years in good health. The sample taken for sequencing was PBMCs. This chain connects TRBV3-1 to TRBJ2-7, with D tentatively TRBD2 (5 bases). The CDR3 sequence is CASSPPRTPSYEQYF. In DNA form, the CDR3 reads TGTGCCAGCAGCCCCCCAAGGACTCCCTCCTACGAGCAGTACTTC.